Detailed here is one T cell receptor (beta chain). Antigen unknown. Stimulation used approximately 9.5 ug/mL lysate from CMV-infected fibroblasts. Sorting selected CD4+ T cells upregulating both CD40 ligand and CD69. Anti-CD28/CD49d costimulation, CD40-blocking antibody and enfuvirtide were given to CD8-depleted PBMCs for about 18 hours. The CDR3 totals 16 residues. With 0 bases removed from V and 0 bases from J, the gap between germline ends came to 12 bases. In germline, CDR1 is SGHRS, CDR2 YFSETQ. The immunoSEQ assay was version 4, run in survey mode. The data were produced by immunoSEQ multiplex PCR, yet TCRdb's version contains in-frame clones alone and is incomplete. This table holds over 15,000 clones, less than 75% found once. This record comes from a study of persistence of HIV-infected CD4 T cells. The overall study: Up to roughly 200 mL blood was drawn at multiple time points; a couple of donors had single-time leukapheresis.

Study findings and constraints: Within sorted populations, more oligoclonal TCRs accompanied more oligoclonal proviruses. Degenerate expanded CDR3beta sequences were enriched among CMV- and Gag-responding cells.

This clonotype originated in an adult woman with HIV who was CMV-seropositive. The sequences come from CD4+ T cells sorted from PBMCs after 18-hour stimulation, collected from a patient who received antiretroviral therapy. The chain is built from TRBV5-1 and TRBJ1-1, with D perhaps TRBD1 (5 bases). CDR3 bases: TGCGCCAGCAGCTTGGTATTTGGGGGTATGAACACTGAAGCTTTCTTT. It translates to CASSLVFGGMNTEAFF.